The 24 T cell receptor beta chains presented below share a single source sample, sequenced in a study of human T cells and chemical hapten exposure. One entry per CDR3 protein, called by TCRdb with MiXCR from the RACE reads. The sample lists 74,000 or so distinct CDR3 sequences, 12% occurring once. Time point indicated: patch test 1, 2 weeks after DPC sensitization. Documented treatment: therapeutic diphenylcyclopropenone sensitization with weekly scalp DPC. The input for sequencing was whole blood, taken in connection with sensitization to the hapten diphenylcyclopropenone (DPC). These receptor sequences come from an older woman with alopecia areata. Some clones in this sample may be carry-over from other donors' samples.

This clonotype was counted at least ten times. This chain joins TRBV7-2 and TRBJ2-7, with TRBD2 as a possible D gene (5 bases). V was trimmed by 0 bases and J by 4 bases, leaving 10 bases between them. The CDR3 is 14 amino acids. Germline CDR1 SGHTA, CDR2 FQGNSA. CDR3 DNA: TGTGCCAGCAGCTTAGCGAGGGTACTATACGAGCAGTACTTC. It translates to CASSLARVLYEQYF. The full variable domain, completed using reference TRBV7-2 and TRBJ2-7, is GAGVSQSPSNKVTEKGKDVELRCDPISGHTALYWYRQSLGQGLEFLIYFQGNSAPDKSGLPSDRFSAERTGGSVSTLTIQRTQQEDSAVYLCASSLARVLYEQYFGPGTRLTVT.

This clonotype occurred many times. The CDR3 sequence: CASSLGRLAPYNEQFF. CDR3 sequence (DNA): TGTGCCAGCAGCTTGGGCCGACTAGCGCCGTACAATGAGCAGTTCTTC. The chain joins TRBV7-9 to TRBJ2-1; 8 nucleotides line up with TRBD2. The CDR3 totals 16 residues. From germline, CDR1 is SEHNR and CDR2 FQNEAQ (reference sequence). With 3 bases clipped from V and 4 bases from J, the junction kept 8 bases outside the gene matches.

This clonotype has only a few counts. This chain connects TRBV18 to TRBJ2-1; D is ambiguous. Germline CDR1 is KGHSH and CDR2 is LQKENI. CDR3 length equals 15 residues. Trimming shortened V by 1 base and J by 6 bases, and 13 bases separated the two germline ends. The CDR3 reads CASSPLVASGNEQFF. The DNA for the CDR3 is TGTGCCAGCTCACCACTAGTAGCATCGGGCAATGAGCAGTTCTTC.

This clonotype occurred many times. The chain uses TRBV7-3 and TRBJ1-6; 7 positions agree with TRBD1. CDR3 length: 15 amino acids. Per the germline V gene, CDR1 is SGHTA and CDR2 is FQGTGA. V shed 5 bases and J 5 bases; nucleotides not matched to a gene: 6. CDR3 sequence: CASSAGQYDNSPLHF. The DNA for the CDR3 is TGTGCCAGCAGCGCGGGACAGTACGATAATTCACCCCTCCACTTT.

This chain uses TRBV5-1 with TRBJ1-4; no clear D gene. This CDR3 is built from 16 residues. Between the trimmed V and J ends, which lost 2 bases and 7 bases, there was a span of 18 bases. Per germline, CDR1 SGHRS and CDR2 YFSETQ. The CDR3 DNA reads TGCGCCAGCAGCTTAGGATCCTCCGGATTCAGTGAAAAACTGTTTTTT. Its translation is CASSLGSSGFSEKLFF.

There are many counts of this clonotype. This chain uses TRBV27 with TRBJ2-1; D may be TRBD1 or TRBD2 (6 bases each). Trimming cost V 5 bases and J 8 bases, with 31 bases left between them. This CDR3 is built from 19 residues. Germline V gene sequence: CDR1 MNHEY, CDR2 SMNVEV (reference sequence). The CDR3 protein is CASSPTSSYLGGRNYEQFF. In DNA, the CDR3 is TGTGCCAGCAGTCCTACCTCTTCATATCTGGGGGGCCGGAACTATGAGCAGTTCTTC.

This clonotype was counted ten times or more. The chain recombines TRBV12-3 or TRBV12-4 with TRBJ2-7, with D unclear. CDR3 size: 13 residues. V was shortened by 3 bases and J by 4 bases, with 10 bases between the two germline ends. The DNA of the CDR3 is TGTGCCAGCAGTTTCGGGCACCAATACGAGCAGTACTTC. It is translated as CASSFGHQYEQYF.

The chain joins TRBV29-1 to TRBJ1-2; D is ambiguous. Germline CDR1 SQVTM, CDR2 ANQGSEA. The CDR3 consists of 13 residues. The ends were cut back, 6 bases at V and 3 bases at J, with 14 bases in the middle. The CDR3 DNA reads as TGCAGCGTAGCCGGGAGCCTGGACTATGGCTACACCTTC. Translated: CSVAGSLDYGYTF. The full variable domain, its missing parts supplied by reference TRBV29-1 and TRBJ1-2, is SAVISQKPSRDICQRGTSLTIQCQVDSQVTMMFWYRQQPGQSLTLIATANQGSEATYESGFVIDKFPISRPNLTFSTLTVSNMSPEDSSIYLCSVAGSLDYGYTFGSGTRLTVV.

The chain joins TRBV5-1 to TRBJ2-3; tentatively, D is TRBD2 (7 bases). The CDR3 sequence is 14 residues long. CDR1 is SGHRS, CDR2 YFSETQ, per germline. The V end was cut by 3 bases, the J end by 6 bases, with 14 bases between. Here the CDR3 reads CASSSPGGADTQYF. CDR3 in DNA: TGCGCCAGCAGCTCCCCGGGGGGCGCTGATACGCAGTATTTT.

This clonotype was counted at least ten times. V gene TRBV25-1 combines with J gene TRBJ1-1; TRBD1 aligns across 8 bases. The CDR3 spans 13 residues. Trimming removed 7 bases from V and 3 bases from J; junction bases left unmatched: 4. Per the germline V gene, CDR1 is MGHDK and CDR2 is SYGVNS. The CDR3 nucleotides read TGTGCCAGCAATCCGGGACAGGACACTGAAGCTTTCTTT. Its translation: CASNPGQDTEAFF.

This clonotype came up many times. This chain uses TRBV14 with TRBJ2-3; TRBD1 matches at 8 bases. With 8 bases clipped from V and 0 bases from J, the junction kept 4 bases outside the gene matches. The CDR3 totals 14 residues. From germline, CDR1 is SGHDN and CDR2 FVKESK. The CDR3 protein is CASSGQGSTDTQYF. In nucleotides, the CDR3 is TGTGCCAGCTCAGGACAGGGCAGCACAGATACGCAGTATTTT.

In its sample, this clonotype was seen a few times. The gene calls are TRBV2 and TRBJ2-5, with D perhaps TRBD1 or TRBD2 (5 bases each). Germline V CDR1 and CDR2: SNHLY, FYNNEI. Trimming removed 5 bases at V and 0 bases at J, with 13 bases between. CDR3 size: 15 residues. The CDR3 DNA reads TGTGCCAGCAGTCCGGGACCAGAGTACCAAGAGACCCAGTACTTC. Protein product: CASSPGPEYQETQYF.

This clonotype was seen repeatedly, ten times or more. V usage is TRBV18 and J usage is TRBJ1-1; D perhaps matches TRBD1 (5 bases). This CDR3 is 12 amino acids long. V lost 5 bases to trimming and J lost 7 bases, with 11 bases between them. The V gene's germline CDR1 is KGHSH and CDR2 LQKENI. The CDR3 spells CASSEQQVEAFF. CDR3 DNA sequence: TGTGCCAGCTCAGAACAACAGGTTGAAGCTTTCTTT. Full variable domain (remainder filled in from reference TRBV18 and TRBJ1-1): NAGVMQNPRHLVRRRGQEARLRCSPMKGHSHVYWYRQLPEEGLKFMVYLQKENIIDESGMPKERFSAEFPKEGPSILRIQQVVRGDSAAYFCASSEQQVEAFFGQGTRLTVV.

This clonotype was detected a few times. The chain joins TRBV3-1 to TRBJ2-5; 8 bases are shared with TRBD2. Per the germline V gene, CDR1 is LGHDT and CDR2 is YNNKEL (reference sequence). The CDR3 has 13 amino acids. With 3 bases clipped from V and 3 bases from J, the junction kept 0 bases outside the gene matches. The CDR3 DNA is TGTGCCAGCAGCCATAGCGGGGAAGAGACCCAGTACTTC. Amino acids: CASSHSGEETQYF.

V gene TRBV5-1 combines with J gene TRBJ2-3; 7 bases are a match to TRBD2. Germline CDR1 and CDR2: SGHRS and YFSETQ. The V and J ends lost 2 bases and 10 bases, in that order; junction bases with no gene match: 4. CDR3 length: 12 amino acids. The CDR3 DNA is TGCGCCAGCAGCTTCGGCGGGGGTCCGCAGTATTTT. This sequence encodes CASSFGGGPQYF.

The chain recombines TRBV23-1 with TRBJ2-5; D uncertain. TRBV23-1 is an open reading frame, and its role is uncertain. V lost 7 bases to trimming and J lost 5 bases, with 11 bases between them. The CDR3 covers 12 residues. This chain's CDR3 is CASTNLRETQYF. For the CDR3, the DNA is TGCGCCAGCACCAATTTACGTGAGACCCAGTACTTC.

The rearrangement joins TRBV19 to TRBJ2-5, with 9 bases aligning to TRBD1. Per germline, CDR1 LNHDA and CDR2 SQIVND (reference sequence). The V segment lost 3 bases and the J segment 2 bases; nucleotides outside the gene matches: 7. This CDR3 region has 16 residues. CDR3 nucleotides: TGTGCCAGTAGTATTCCAGGGACAGGGCCGCAAGAGACCCAGTACTTC. This sequence encodes CASSIPGTGPQETQYF.

In its sample, this clonotype was seen once. V usage is TRBV27 and J usage is TRBJ1-2; 9 bases line up with TRBD1. The CDR3 sequence is 15 residues long. Per germline, CDR1 MNHEY and CDR2 SMNVEV (reference sequence). V was pared by 2 bases and J by 5 bases, with 6 bases of the junction left unmatched. The chain's CDR3 is CASSLKAGTGYGYTF. CDR3 nucleotides: TGTGCCAGCAGTTTAAAGGCGGGGACAGGGTATGGCTACACCTTC.

This clonotype has a count of ten or more. The chain couples TRBV28 to TRBJ1-1; D uncertain. CDR1 and CDR2 from the germline V gene are MDHEN and SYDVKM. The V end lost 3 bases, the J end lost 1 base, and 3 bases lay between the germline ends. The CDR3 contains 12 residues. CDR3 loop: CASSLSNTEAFF. The CDR3, as DNA: TGTGCCAGCAGTTTGTCGAACACTGAAGCTTTCTTT.

This clonotype has ten or more counts. The chain couples TRBV12-3 or TRBV12-4 to TRBJ2-1; 8 bases line up with TRBD1. The CDR3 contains 13 residues. V lost 6 bases and J lost 6; bases outside the gene matches: 4. The DNA for the CDR3 is TGTGCCAGCAGGGGCACAGGGGGCAATGAGCAGTTCTTC. The encoded protein is CASRGTGGNEQFF.

Ten or more counts support this clonotype. The rearrangement joins TRBV29-1 to TRBJ2-5; maybe TRBD1 (5 bases). This CDR3 spans 15 amino acids. V was pared by 5 bases and J by 5 bases, with 21 bases between. Germline V gene data show CDR1 as SQVTM and CDR2 as ANQGSEA. Written as DNA, the CDR3 is TGCAGCGTTAGTTATCGCACAGGAGTGGACGAGACCCAGTACTTC. Encoded protein: CSVSYRTGVDETQYF.

This clonotype has ten or more counts. The rearrangement uses TRBV9 and TRBJ1-1, with D uncertain. V lost 4 bases to trimming and J lost 5 bases, with 15 bases between them. The CDR3 is 14 residues long. The germline CDR1 and CDR2 sequences are SGDLS and YYNGEE. CDR3 residues: CASSPQLGLTEAFF. DNA of the CDR3: TGTGCCAGCAGCCCCCAGTTGGGTTTGACTGAAGCTTTCTTT.

V and J are TRBV29-1 and TRBJ2-5; possibly TRBD1 or TRBD2 for D (6 bases each). The CDR3 sequence is 11 residues long. Trimming pared 5 bases from V and 5 bases from J, leaving 9 bases between. Germline CDR1 and CDR2: SQVTM and ANQGSEA. CDR3 sequence reads: CSVSGAETQYF. CDR3 sequence (DNA): TGCAGCGTTTCGGGGGCCGAGACCCAGTACTTC.

Only a few counts were recorded for this clonotype. The CDR3 DNA sequence: TGTGCCAGTCCCGAGGACAGGGCCTACAATGAGCAGTTCTTC. Its translation is CASPEDRAYNEQFF. The chain links TRBV7-9 to TRBJ2-1; 8 bases are a match to TRBD1. With V trimmed by 9 bases and J by 2 bases, 6 bases remained unmatched. The CDR3 is made up of 14 amino acids. Germline-derived CDR1 and CDR2 are SEHNR and FQNEAQ (reference sequence). Variable domain in full (rest from reference TRBV7-9 and TRBJ2-1): DTGVSQNPRHKITKRGQNVTFRCDPISEHNRLYWYRQTLGQGPEFLTYFQNEAQLEKSRLLSDRFSAERPKGSFSTLEIQRTEQGDSAMYLCASPEDRAYNEQFFGPGTRLTVL.